The 3 T cell receptor beta chains below all came from one sample that was sequenced in a study of blood T cell repertoires in COVID-19. Profiling relied on immunoSEQ multiplex PCR, and the TCRdb table lists in-frame clones only, not all of them. The sample has about 200,000 clones; roughly 84% are singletons. The sequenced sample consisted of peripheral blood. The receptors here all came from a human donor in a cohort sampled during active COVID-19.

The chain joins TRBV2 to TRBJ2-1; 14 positions match TRBD2. There are 17 residues in the CDR3. J lost 0 bases, V lost 8 bases, and 6 bases had no gene match. CDR1 SNHLY and CDR2 FYNNEI come from the germline V gene. The CDR3 DNA is TGTGCCAGCTTGGGACTAGCGGGGGAGAGCTCCTACAATGAGCAGTTCTTC. This gives the protein CASLGLAGESSYNEQFF.

This clone was seen more than once but under ten times. The V and J genes are TRBV5-6 and TRBJ2-2, with D possibly being TRBD2 (6 bases). The CDR3 sequence is 14 residues long. Germline V gene sequence: CDR1 SGHDT, CDR2 YYEEEE. The V end lost 4 bases, the J end lost 7 bases, and 14 bases lay between the germline ends. The CDR3 loop reads CASSPGLYSGELFF. CDR3 bases: TGTGCCAGCAGCCCGGGACTCTACAGCGGGGAGCTGTTTTTT.

V usage is TRBV4-1 and J usage is TRBJ2-7; tentatively, D is TRBD2 (6 bases). The CDR3 totals 14 residues. With 0 bases removed from V and 3 bases from J, the gap between germline ends came to 9 bases. Germline values: CDR1 MGHRA, CDR2 YSYEKL. The CDR3 spells CASSQETSFYEQYF. In nucleotides, the CDR3 is TGCGCCAGCAGCCAAGAGACTAGTTTCTACGAGCAGTACTTC.